The rows below give T cell receptor beta chains drawn from one sample of a study of CD8+ T cells in alopecia areata. Some clones are missing from TCRdb's copy, which holds only in-frame ones; the method was immunoSEQ multiplex PCR. Counted here are some 180,000 clones, roughly 65% occurring once; the ten biggest clones make up about 1.7%. Here the sequenced sample was CD4+ T cells sorted from blood, taken at week 0. Source of these receptors: a human donor with alopecia areata. Both conserved end residues are part of each CDR3. A D gene is named only where the DNA matches it firmly.

length	V	D	J	CDR3
15	TRBV25-1	-	TRBJ2-6	CASSAPGVGANVLTF
14	TRBV29-1	-	TRBJ1-4	CSVEAQGSNEKLFF
18	TRBV7-2	TRBD1	TRBJ1-2	CASSLVASQGVYADRYTF
11	TRBV20-1	-	TRBJ2-7	CSARAGPEQYF
16	TRBV6-1	TRBD2	TRBJ2-1	CASSGQLAGRINEQFF
15	TRBV28	TRBD1	TRBJ2-1	CASSPSGTGGNEQFF
13	TRBV7-2	-	TRBJ1-1	CASSYYKGTEAFF
15	TRBV14	-	TRBJ1-2	CASSPNRVLPYGYTF
16	TRBV5-1	-	TRBJ2-6	CASSLGSGAGANVLTF
13	TRBV29-1	-	TRBJ1-4	CSVEDLPNEKLFF
18	TRBV14	-	TRBJ2-7	CASSQAPSQRRQRYEQYF
14	TRBV7-7	TRBD2	TRBJ2-5	CASSKGLAVETQYF
17	TRBV5-1	-	TRBJ1-1	CASSSSAPGNMNTEAFF
14	TRBV29-1	-	TRBJ2-4	CSVTAQGAKNIQYF
15	TRBV10-3	TRBD2	TRBJ2-3	CAISRLAGGQNTQYF
12	TRBV7-2	-	TRBJ1-2	CASSLDLGGYTF
13	TRBV30	-	TRBJ2-6	CAWSIPGANVLTF
16	TRBV4-1	TRBD1	TRBJ2-2	CASSEGQGAGTGELFF
13	TRBV19	-	TRBJ2-6	CASSAGTPGVLTF
10	TRBV27	-	TRBJ1-6	CASKGSPLHF
13	TRBV19	-	TRBJ1-2	CASSLTSNYGYTF
13	TRBV29-1	-	TRBJ2-2	CSAGGTNTGELFF
14	TRBV4-3	-	TRBJ2-2	CASSQDRQAGELFF
14	TRBV29-1	TRBD1	TRBJ1-5	CSVRDRGFDQPQHF
13	TRBV5-1	-	TRBJ1-2	CASSLEAAYGYTF
12	TRBV7-9	TRBD1	TRBJ2-7	CASGPTGSEQYF
12	TRBV5-1	-	TRBJ1-6	CASSLDFSPLHF
13	TRBV2	-	TRBJ1-2	CATLQTRDYGYTF
15	TRBV5-1	TRBD1	TRBJ1-5	CASSPQGAVDQPQHF